This is a list of T cell receptor beta chains from one sample in a study of blood T cell repertoires in COVID-19. Produced via immunoSEQ multiplex PCR; TCRdb's table is partial and in-frame only. Here the sample spans 200,000 or so clones, 80% to 90% being singletons. Sequenced input: peripheral blood. These receptor sequences come from a woman between 70 and 85 years old with acute or convalescent COVID-19. Each CDR3 is given with its conserved first and last residue. The order of the fields is D gene, clone size, J gene, V gene, CDR3 protein, CDR3 DNA. A D gene is named only where the DNA matches it firmly. The listing skips clone size in some rows; elsewhere it reads once, few, many or a size class.

-	few	TRBJ2-2	TRBV19	CASSIGLNTGELFF	TGTGCCAGTAGTATCGGACTGAACACCGGGGAGCTGTTTTTT
-	few	TRBJ1-2	TRBV19	CASMRSDRQQGGYTF	TGTGCCAGTATGAGGTCGGACAGACAACAAGGGGGCTACACCTTC
-	few	TRBJ1-1	TRBV11-1	CASSQNQGSNTEAFF	TGTGCCAGCAGCCAAAACCAGGGGTCTAACACTGAAGCTTTCTTT
TRBD1	once	TRBJ1-2	TRBV5-1	CASSAVGTALYGYTF	TGCGCCAGCAGCGCGGTGGGGACAGCCCTTTATGGCTACACCTTC
-	once	TRBJ1-1	TRBV5-4	CASRRRSLKEGNTEAFF	TGTGCCAGCAGACGGAGGAGCTTAAAGGAGGGGAACACTGAAGCTTTCTTT
-	-	TRBJ1-1	TRBV5-1	CASSFTVNTEAFF	TGCGCCAGCAGCTTCACAGTGAACACTGAAGCTTTCTTT
TRBD2	-	TRBJ2-7	TRBV28	CASSNSGSAYEQYF	TGTGCCAGCAGTAATAGCGGGAGTGCGTACGAGCAGTACTTC
-	-	TRBJ2-7	TRBV20-1	CSASSPSYEQYF	TGCAGTGCTAGTTCCCCATCCTACGAGCAGTACTTC
TRBD1	-	TRBJ1-1	TRBV6-2/TRBV6-3	CASIPPRGKAFF	TGTGCCAGCATCCCACCCAGGGGGAAAGCTTTCTTT
TRBD1	-	TRBJ2-1	TRBV19	CASSNRGFTYNEQFF	TGTGCCAGTAGCAACAGGGGGTTTACCTACAATGAGCAGTTCTTC
-	-	TRBJ2-1	TRBV5-1	CASSLGDTSYNEQFF	TGCGCCAGCAGCTTGGGGGACACATCTTACAATGAGCAGTTCTTC
TRBD1	-	TRBJ2-2	TRBV10-3	CASQPIDRGRTGELFF	TGTGCCTCCCAGCCCATCGACAGGGGGCGTACCGGGGAGCTGTTTTTT
TRBD1	few	TRBJ1-2	TRBV10-3	CAITRDRENYGYTF	TGTGCCATCACCAGGGACAGAGAGAACTATGGCTACACCTTC
-	-	TRBJ1-2	TRBV28	CATRGGPGVGYTF	TGTGCCACCCGGGGAGGTCCTGGTGTTGGCTACACCTTC
-	-	TRBJ1-2	TRBV5-4	CASSLVGGNYGYTF	TGTGCCAGCAGCTTGGTGGGGGGGAACTATGGCTACACCTTC
TRBD1	-	TRBJ2-7	TRBV18	CASSVDRNEQYF	TGTGCTAGCTCCGTGGACAGGAACGAGCAGTACTTC
TRBD1	-	TRBJ2-7	TRBV20-1	CSASPGQGMGYEQYF	TGCAGTGCTAGTCCTGGACAGGGCATGGGCTACGAGCAGTACTTC
TRBD1	few	TRBJ2-7	TRBV5-1	CASSLTGESYEQYF	TGCGCCAGCAGCTTGACAGGGGAATCTTACGAGCAGTACTTC
-	-	TRBJ1-6	TRBV3-1/TRBV3-2	CASSPEQGKAPLHF	TGTGCCAGCAGCCCGGAACAGGGAAAGGCACCCCTCCACTTT
-	-	TRBJ2-1	TRBV28	CASSPGVGAPPFF	TGTGCCAGCAGTCCCGGGGTGGGGGCCCCCCCGTTCTTC
TRBD1	-	TRBJ1-1	TRBV6-2/TRBV6-3	CASSYSRGTAAEAFF	TGTGCCAGCAGTTACTCGAGGGGGACAGCCGCTGAAGCTTTCTTT
TRBD1	few	TRBJ1-6	TRBV7-2	CASSLAGQGYSPLHF	TGTGCCAGCAGCTTAGCGGGACAGGGATATTCACCCCTCCACTTT
TRBD2	-	TRBJ2-4	TRBV14	CASSSNPGTGGDIQYF	TGTGCCAGCAGCTCCAACCCCGGGACTGGGGGGGACATTCAGTACTTC
-	-	TRBJ2-1	TRBV18	CASSPRAGVGNEQFF	TGTGCCAGCTCACCGAGGGCAGGGGTGGGCAATGAGCAGTTCTTC
TRBD1	-	TRBJ2-3	TRBV7-7	CASSRTGTFDTQYF	TGTGCTAGCAGCCGGACAGGGACGTTTGATACGCAGTATTTT
-	-	TRBJ1-2	TRBV15	CATSSRSGSHGYTF	TGTGCCACCAGCAGCCGCTCGGGGTCCCATGGCTACACCTTC
-	once	TRBJ1-2	TRBV3-1/TRBV3-2	CASSQGLYGYTF	TGTGCCAGCAGCCAGGGACTCTATGGCTACACCTTC
-	-	TRBJ2-4	TRBV4-1	CASSQPAGAKNIQYF	TGCGCCAGCAGCCAACCCGCGGGGGCCAAAAACATTCAGTACTTC
-	-	TRBJ1-1	TRBV10-1	CASSESGGVGTEAFF	TGCGCCAGCAGTGAGTCGGGGGGGGTTGGCACTGAAGCTTTCTTT
TRBD1	-	TRBJ1-5	TRBV11-2	CASSLRTGYGSNQPQHF	TGTGCCAGCAGCCTCCGGACAGGGTATGGGAGCAATCAGCCCCAGCATTTT
-	-	TRBJ1-2	TRBV6-5	CASAPDRGAVYGYTF	TGTGCCAGCGCGCCAGATCGTGGAGCGGTCTATGGCTACACCTTC
TRBD2	-	TRBJ2-2	TRBV18	CASSPTERGLNTGELFF	TGTGCCAGCTCACCAACGGAGCGGGGACTGAACACCGGGGAGCTGTTTTTT
TRBD1	-	TRBJ1-1	TRBV5-6	CASRLWTGEAFF	TGTGCCAGCAGGCTCTGGACAGGGGAAGCTTTCTTT
-	-	TRBJ2-7	TRBV19	CASSIPGGTYEQYF	TGTGCCAGTAGTATTCCAGGGGGGACGTACGAGCAGTACTTC
-	-	TRBJ1-2	TRBV7-2	CASSPGNYGYTF	TGTGCCAGCAGCCCCGGGAACTATGGCTACACCTTC
-	-	TRBJ1-6	TRBV6-1	CASSEERQVFVSPLHF	TGTGCCAGCAGTGAAGAACGACAGGTGTTTGTTTCACCCCTCCACTTT
TRBD1	-	TRBJ1-4	TRBV5-1	CASRSTGQVNEKLFF	TGCGCCAGCCGTTCCACGGGACAGGTGAATGAAAAACTGTTTTTT
-	once	TRBJ1-3	TRBV3-1/TRBV3-2	CASSQRGGAGNTIYF	TGTGCCAGCAGCCAGAGGGGAGGTGCTGGAAACACCATATATTTT
-	-	TRBJ2-7	TRBV7-2	CASSLDDRAAQYF	TGTGCCAGCAGCTTAGACGACAGAGCTGCGCAGTACTTC
-	-	TRBJ1-2	TRBV14	CASSQEYVRGYTF	TGTGCCAGCAGCCAAGAGTATGTCAGGGGCTACACCTTC
TRBD1	once	TRBJ1-1	TRBV6-5	CASNRQGLNTEAFF	TGTGCCAGCAACAGACAGGGGTTGAACACTGAAGCTTTCTTT
TRBD2	once	TRBJ2-3	TRBV7-2	CASSLGAGVGGDTQYF	TGTGCCAGCAGTCTTGGGGCGGGAGTCGGAGGGGATACGCAGTATTTT
-	-	TRBJ1-4	TRBV6-2/TRBV6-3	CASSPGTLLNEKLFF	TGTGCCAGCAGTCCCGGGACACTCTTAAATGAAAAACTGTTTTTT
TRBD2	-	TRBJ2-3	TRBV3-1/TRBV3-2	CASSQWGERGASTDTQYF	TGTGCCAGCAGCCAGTGGGGGGAGCGGGGGGCGAGCACAGATACGCAGTATTTT
TRBD2	-	TRBJ2-7	TRBV10-3	CAISQGLADYEQYF	TGTGCCATCAGTCAGGGACTAGCGGACTACGAGCAGTACTTC
-	-	TRBJ1-6	TRBV2	CATAGEDRRYNSPLHF	TGTGCCACCGCAGGGGAAGATAGGCGCTATAATTCACCCCTCCACTTT
TRBD1	-	TRBJ2-1	TRBV27	CASSGQVHEQFF	TGTGCCAGCAGTGGACAGGTCCATGAGCAGTTCTTC
-	-	TRBJ1-1	TRBV29-1	CSVDRGGTEAFF	TGCAGCGTTGATCGAGGGGGCACTGAAGCTTTCTTT
TRBD1	-	TRBJ1-4	TRBV7-2	CASSRGQGFETNEKLFF	TGTGCCAGCAGCCGGGGACAGGGATTTGAAACTAATGAAAAACTGTTTTTT
TRBD1	-	TRBJ2-5	TRBV7-8	CASSSGQGNQETQYF	TGTGCCAGCAGCTCTGGACAGGGAAATCAAGAGACCCAGTACTTC